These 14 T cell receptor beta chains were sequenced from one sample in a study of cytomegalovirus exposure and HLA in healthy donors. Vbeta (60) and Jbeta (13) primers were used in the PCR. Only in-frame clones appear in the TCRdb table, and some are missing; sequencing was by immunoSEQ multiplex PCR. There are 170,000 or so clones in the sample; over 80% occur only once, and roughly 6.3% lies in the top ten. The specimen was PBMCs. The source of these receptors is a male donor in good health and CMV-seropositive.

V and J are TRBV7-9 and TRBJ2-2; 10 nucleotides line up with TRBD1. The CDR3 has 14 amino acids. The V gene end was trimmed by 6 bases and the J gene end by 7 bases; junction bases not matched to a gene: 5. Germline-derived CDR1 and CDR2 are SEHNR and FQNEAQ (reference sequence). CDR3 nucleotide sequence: TGTGCCAGCAGGAGACAGGGGGCCGGCGGGGAGCTGTTTTTT. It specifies CASRRQGAGGELFF.

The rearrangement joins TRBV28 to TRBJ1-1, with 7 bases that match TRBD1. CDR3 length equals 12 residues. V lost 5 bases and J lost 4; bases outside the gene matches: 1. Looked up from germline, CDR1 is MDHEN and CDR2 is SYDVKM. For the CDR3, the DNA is TGTGCCAGCAGTCGGACAGGCACTGAAGCTTTCTTT. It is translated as CASSRTGTEAFF.

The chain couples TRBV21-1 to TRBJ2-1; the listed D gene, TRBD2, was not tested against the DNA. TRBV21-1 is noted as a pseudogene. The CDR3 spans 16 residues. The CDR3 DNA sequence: TGTGCCAGCAGCAAATCTCCCCACGGCTCCTACAATGAGCAGTTCTTC. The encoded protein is CASSKSPHGSYNEQFF.

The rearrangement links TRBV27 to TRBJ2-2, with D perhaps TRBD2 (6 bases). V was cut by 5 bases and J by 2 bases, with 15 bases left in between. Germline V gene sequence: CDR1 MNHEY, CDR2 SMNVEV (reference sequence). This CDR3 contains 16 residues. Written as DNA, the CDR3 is TGTGCCAGCAGTACGGGAGCCGCGACTAACACCGGGGAGCTGTTTTTT. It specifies CASSTGAATNTGELFF.

The DNA of the CDR3 is TGTGGGACTAGCGGAGGGGCGTCTGCTTCCGGGGAATACAATGAGCAGTTCTTC. Translation gives CGTSGGASASGEYNEQFF. The chain recombines TRBV19 with TRBJ2-1, with 10 bases identical to TRBD2. Germline-derived CDR1 and CDR2 are LNHDA and SQIVND (reference sequence). CDR3 length: 18 residues.

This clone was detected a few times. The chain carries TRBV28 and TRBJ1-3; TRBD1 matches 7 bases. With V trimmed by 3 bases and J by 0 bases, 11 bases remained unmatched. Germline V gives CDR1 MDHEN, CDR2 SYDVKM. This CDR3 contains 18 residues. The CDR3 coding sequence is TGTGCCAGCAGTTTTTACAGGGGCCGCTGGAGCTCTGGAAACACCATATATTTT. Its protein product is CASSFYRGRWSSGNTIYF.

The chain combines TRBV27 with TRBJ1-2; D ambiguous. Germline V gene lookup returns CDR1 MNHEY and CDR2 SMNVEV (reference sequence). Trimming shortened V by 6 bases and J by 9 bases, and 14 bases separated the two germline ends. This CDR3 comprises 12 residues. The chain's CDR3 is CASRREGASYTF. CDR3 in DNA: TGTGCCAGCAGGAGGGAAGGAGCAAGCTACACCTTC.

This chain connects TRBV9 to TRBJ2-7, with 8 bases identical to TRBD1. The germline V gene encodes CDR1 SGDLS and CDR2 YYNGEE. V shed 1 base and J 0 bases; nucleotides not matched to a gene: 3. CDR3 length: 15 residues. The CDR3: CASSVRGQGSYEQYF. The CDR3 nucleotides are TGTGCCAGCAGCGTACGAGGACAGGGCTCCTACGAGCAGTACTTC.

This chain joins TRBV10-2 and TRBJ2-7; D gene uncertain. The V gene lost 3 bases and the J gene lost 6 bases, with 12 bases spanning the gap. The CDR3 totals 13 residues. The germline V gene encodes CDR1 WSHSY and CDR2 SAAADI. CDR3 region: CASSESELSEQYF. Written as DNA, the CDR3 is TGCGCCAGCAGTGAAAGTGAACTATCCGAGCAGTACTTC.

The CDR3: CASSLGAGIQETQYF. The DNA of the CDR3 is TGTGCCAGCAGCTTGGGGGCTGGTATCCAAGAGACCCAGTACTTC. The chain is built from TRBV7-9 and TRBJ2-5, with a possible D match to TRBD1 (6 bases). Deletions cut 3 bases from V and 1 base from J, with 12 bases between. Germline loops: CDR1 SEHNR, CDR2 FQNEAQ (reference sequence). The CDR3 extends over 15 amino acids.

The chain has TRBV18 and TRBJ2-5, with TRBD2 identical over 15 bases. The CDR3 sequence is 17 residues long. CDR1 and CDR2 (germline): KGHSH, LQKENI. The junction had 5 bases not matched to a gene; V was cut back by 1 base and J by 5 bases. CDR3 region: CASSPLGLAGGPETQYF. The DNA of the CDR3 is TGTGCCAGCTCACCACTTGGACTAGCGGGAGGGCCGGAGACCCAGTACTTC.

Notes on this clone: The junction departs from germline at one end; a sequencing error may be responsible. The CDR3 DNA follows: TGTTCCAGCAGCTTCGGTCCATCCTATGGCTACACCTTC. Translating it yields CSSSFGPSYGYTF. V and J are TRBV7-9 and TRBJ1-2; D ambiguous. CDR3 size: 13 residues. Germline V lookup: CDR1 SEHNR, CDR2 FQNEAQ (reference sequence).

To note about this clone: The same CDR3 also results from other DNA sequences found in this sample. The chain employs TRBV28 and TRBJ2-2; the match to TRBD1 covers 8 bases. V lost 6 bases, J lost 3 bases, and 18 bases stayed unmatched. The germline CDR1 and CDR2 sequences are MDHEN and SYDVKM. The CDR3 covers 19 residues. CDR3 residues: CASSLVDRAWTGHTGELFF. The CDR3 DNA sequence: TGTGCCAGCAGCTTGGTAGATAGGGCCTGGACAGGGCACACCGGGGAGCTGTTTTTT.

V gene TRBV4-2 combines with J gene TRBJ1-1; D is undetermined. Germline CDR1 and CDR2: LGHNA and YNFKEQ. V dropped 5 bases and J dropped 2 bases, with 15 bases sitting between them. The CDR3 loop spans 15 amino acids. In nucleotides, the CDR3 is TGTGCCAGCAGCTCTCGGCGCGGACTTAACACTGAAGCTTTCTTT. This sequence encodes CASSSRRGLNTEAFF.